The text below deals with one T cell receptor (beta chain). What it recognizes is unknown. V was cut by 2 bases and J by 1 base, with 10 bases left in between. Germline V gives CDR1 ENHRY, CDR2 SYGVKD. This CDR3 contains 15 residues. This entry belongs to a study of persistence of HIV-infected CD4 T cells. The stimulus was an HIV-1 Gag 15-mer peptide pool, approximately 0.93 ug/peptide/mL. Sorted nonresponding memory CD4+ T cells were CD40L-negative, CD69-negative, CD45RO-high. Donors had undetectable plasma HIV-1 RNA, under 50 copies/mL, for 4+ years. The immunoSEQ assay was version 4, run in survey mode. Sequenced by immunoSEQ multiplex PCR; TCRdb stores in-frame clones only, minus some. The table shows about 41,000 clones, with around three quarters occurring only once. General study points: TCRbeta richness was lower in CMV- and Gag-responding cells than in anti-CD3/anti-CD28-responding cells. Proviral oligoclonality tracked with TCR oligoclonality within the same sorted cells.

The sequence came from an adult man with HIV who was CMV-seropositive. The starting material was CD4+ T cells sorted from PBMCs after roughly 17-hour stimulation, obtained from a patient who received antiretroviral therapy. V and J are TRBV10-3 and TRBJ2-3; D gene unclear. The CDR3 spells CAISEPFSRTDTQYF. As DNA, the CDR3 is TGTGCCATCAGTGAGCCGTTCAGCCGCACAGATACGCAGTATTTT.